A single count supports the clone carrying this T cell receptor beta chain. Per the original methods: Estimated nucleated cell counts came from reference gene primer amplification. The table came from immunoSEQ multiplex PCR; TCRdb's copy has only in-frame clones and leaves some out. V and J calls and clone size come straight from that table; D and trimming were deduced from the DNA. The sample lists 240,000 or so clones, around 86% occurring once. The record originates from a study of blood T cell repertoires in COVID-19. Germline V gene lookup returns CDR1 MDHEN and CDR2 SYDVKM. The V end was cut by 6 bases, the J end by 4 bases, with 21 bases between. The CDR3 runs 16 residues.

The receptor was isolated from a man of 80 years or more with acute or convalescent COVID-19. The source material was peripheral blood. V usage is TRBV28 and J usage is TRBJ2-5; D possibly corresponds to TRBD2 (6 bases). CDR3 amino acids: CASRPGGVLTRETQYF. CDR3 nucleotides: TGTGCCAGCAGACCTGGAGGGGTCTTAACCAGAGAGACCCAGTACTTC.